These 3 T cell receptor beta chains were sequenced from one sample in a study of blood T cell repertoires in COVID-19. The table came from immunoSEQ multiplex PCR; TCRdb's copy has only in-frame clones and leaves some out. The table lists more than 110,000 clones, around 89% of them singletons. Sequencing was performed on peripheral blood. These receptors were obtained from a man aged 60 to 75 with active or convalescent COVID-19.

A word on this clone: The sample holds other DNA sequences that translate to the same CDR3. The chain recombines TRBV12-3 or TRBV12-4 with TRBJ1-5; D possibly corresponds to TRBD1 (6 bases). V dropped 3 bases and J dropped 6 bases, with 9 bases sitting between them. The CDR3 loop spans 13 amino acids. The CDR3 loop reads CASSLTGSQPQHF. The CDR3 coding sequence is TGTGCCAGCAGTTTGACAGGTAGTCAGCCCCAGCATTTT.

The J gene is TRBJ1-1, the V gene TRBV6-5; 8 bases match TRBD1. The CDR3 consists of 14 residues. V shed 7 bases and J 5 bases; nucleotides not matched to a gene: 9. CDR1 and CDR2 (germline): MNHEY, SVGAGI. CDR3 DNA: TGTGCCAGCATACGCACAGGGGGAAGAACTGAAGCTTTCTTT. It codes for CASIRTGGRTEAFF.

The V call is TRBV18, the J call TRBJ1-4; D not resolved. The V gene lost 3 bases and the J gene lost 8 bases, with 13 bases spanning the gap. This CDR3 region has 14 residues. Germline CDR1 reads KGHSH; CDR2 reads LQKENI. The chain's CDR3 is CASSPGRESEKLFF. As DNA, the CDR3 is TGTGCCAGCTCACCCGGTCGCGAGTCGGAAAAACTGTTTTTT.